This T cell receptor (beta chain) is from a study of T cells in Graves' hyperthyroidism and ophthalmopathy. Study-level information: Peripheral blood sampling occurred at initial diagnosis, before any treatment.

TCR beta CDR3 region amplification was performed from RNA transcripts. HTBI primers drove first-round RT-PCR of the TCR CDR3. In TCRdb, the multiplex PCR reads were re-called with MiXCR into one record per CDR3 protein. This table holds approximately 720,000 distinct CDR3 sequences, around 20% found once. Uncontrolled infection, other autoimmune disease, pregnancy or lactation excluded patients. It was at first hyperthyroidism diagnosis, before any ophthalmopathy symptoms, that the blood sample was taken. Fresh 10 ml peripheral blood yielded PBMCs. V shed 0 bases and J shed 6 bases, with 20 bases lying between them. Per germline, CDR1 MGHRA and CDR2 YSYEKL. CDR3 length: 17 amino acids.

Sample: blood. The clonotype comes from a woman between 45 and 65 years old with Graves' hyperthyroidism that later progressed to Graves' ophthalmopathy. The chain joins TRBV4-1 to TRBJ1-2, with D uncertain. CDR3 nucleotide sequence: TGCGCCAGCAGCCAAGAAGTATTTGCAGGATTGGGAAATGGCTACACCTTC. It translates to CASSQEVFAGLGNGYTF.